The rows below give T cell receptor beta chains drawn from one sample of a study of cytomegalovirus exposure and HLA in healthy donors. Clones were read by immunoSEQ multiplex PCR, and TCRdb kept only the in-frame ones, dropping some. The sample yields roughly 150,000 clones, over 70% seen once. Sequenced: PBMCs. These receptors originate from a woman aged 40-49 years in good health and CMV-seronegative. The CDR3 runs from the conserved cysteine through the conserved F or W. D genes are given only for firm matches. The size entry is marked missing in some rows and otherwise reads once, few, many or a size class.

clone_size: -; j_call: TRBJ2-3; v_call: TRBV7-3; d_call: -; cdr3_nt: TGTGCCAGCAGCTCCGGACAGACTACGCAGTATTTT; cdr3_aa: CASSSGQTTQYF
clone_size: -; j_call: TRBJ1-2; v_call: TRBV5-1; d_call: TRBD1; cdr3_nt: TGCGCCAGCAGCTTGTCCCCCTTAGACAGGGGGCTCTATGGCTACACCTTC; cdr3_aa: CASSLSPLDRGLYGYTF
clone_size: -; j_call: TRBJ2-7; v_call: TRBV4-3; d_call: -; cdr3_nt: TGCGCCAGCAGCCAAGCATTTACAGGGAGCTACGAGCAGTACTTC; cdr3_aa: CASSQAFTGSYEQYF
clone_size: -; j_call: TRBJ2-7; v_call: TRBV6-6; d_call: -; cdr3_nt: TGTGCCAGCGGAAGGAGCTCCTACGAGCAGTACTTC; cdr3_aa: CASGRSSYEQYF
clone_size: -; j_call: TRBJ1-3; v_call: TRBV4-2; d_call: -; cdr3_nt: TGTGCCAGCAGCCAAGAAATAGCAGGGTTAAACACCATATATTTT; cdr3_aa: CASSQEIAGLNTIYF
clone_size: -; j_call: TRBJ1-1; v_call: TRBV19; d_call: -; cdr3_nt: TGTGCCAGCTTGACTGGGGACTTAATGAACACTGAAGCTTTCTTT; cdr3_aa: CASLTGDLMNTEAFF
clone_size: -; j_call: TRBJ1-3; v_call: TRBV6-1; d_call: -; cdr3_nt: TGTGCCAGCAGCCAGGGTCCCTCTGGAAACACCATATATTTT; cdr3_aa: CASSQGPSGNTIYF
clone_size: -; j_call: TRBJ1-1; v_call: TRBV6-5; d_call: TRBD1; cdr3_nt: TGTGCCAGCAGTTGGAACAGGGGTGGTACTGAAGCTTTCTTT; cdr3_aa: CASSWNRGGTEAFF
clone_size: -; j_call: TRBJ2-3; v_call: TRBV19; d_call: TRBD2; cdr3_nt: TGTGCCAGTAGTACCCGGACTAGCGGGGGTTTAACAGATACGCAGTATTTT; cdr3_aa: CASSTRTSGGLTDTQYF
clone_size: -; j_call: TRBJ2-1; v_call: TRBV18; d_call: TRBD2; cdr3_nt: TGTGCCAGCTCACCAGGTACTAGCGCCTACAATGAGCAGTTCTTC; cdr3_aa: CASSPGTSAYNEQFF
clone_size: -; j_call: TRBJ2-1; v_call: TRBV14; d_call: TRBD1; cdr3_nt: TGTGCCAGCAGCCCGTTGACAGGGCAATGGTACAATGAGCAGTTCTTC; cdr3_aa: CASSPLTGQWYNEQFF
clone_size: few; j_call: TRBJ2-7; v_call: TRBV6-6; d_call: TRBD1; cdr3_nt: TGTGCCAGCAACCAAGGACAGGTTAGGAGCTACGAGCAGTACTTC; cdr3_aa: CASNQGQVRSYEQYF
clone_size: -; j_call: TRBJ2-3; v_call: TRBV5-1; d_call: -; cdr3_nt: TGCGCCAGCAGCTTGCAGCCCTCACAGGGAGATACGCAGTATTTT; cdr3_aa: CASSLQPSQGDTQYF
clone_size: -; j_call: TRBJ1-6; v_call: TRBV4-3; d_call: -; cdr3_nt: TGCGCCAGCAGCCTCAGAGAGGATTCACCCCTCCACTTT; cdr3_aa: CASSLREDSPLHF
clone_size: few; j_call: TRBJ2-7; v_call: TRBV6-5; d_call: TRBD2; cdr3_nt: TGTGCCAGCAGTTACGGAGGTGGGGGGGGTTACGAGCAGTACTTC; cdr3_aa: CASSYGGGGGYEQYF
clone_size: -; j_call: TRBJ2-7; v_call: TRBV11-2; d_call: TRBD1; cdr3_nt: TGTGCCAGCAGCTTAAAAGGACAGGGCGAGCAGTACTTC; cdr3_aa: CASSLKGQGEQYF
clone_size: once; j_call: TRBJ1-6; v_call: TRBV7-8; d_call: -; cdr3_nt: TGTGCCAGCCGGAGCAAGCGGGCTGCGGATAATTCACCCCTCCACTTT; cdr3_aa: CASRSKRAADNSPLHF
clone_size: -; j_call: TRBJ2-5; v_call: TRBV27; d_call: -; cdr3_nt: TGTGCCAGCGGGTCACAGGAACAAGAGACCCAGTACTTC; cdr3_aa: CASGSQEQETQYF
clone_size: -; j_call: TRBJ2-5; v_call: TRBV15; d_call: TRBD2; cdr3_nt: TGTGCCACCAGCAAAACGGGGGGACGGGAGACCCAGTACTTC; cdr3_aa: CATSKTGGRETQYF
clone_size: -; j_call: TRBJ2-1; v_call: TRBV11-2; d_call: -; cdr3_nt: TGTGCCAGCAGCTCAACGGGGACAGCGGGTTATTCTGAGCAGTTCTTC; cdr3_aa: CASSSTGTAGYSEQFF
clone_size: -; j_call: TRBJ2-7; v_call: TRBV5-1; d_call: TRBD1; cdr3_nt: TGCGCCAGCAGCCCATACAGGGGGGCCTACGAGCAGTACTTC; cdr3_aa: CASSPYRGAYEQYF
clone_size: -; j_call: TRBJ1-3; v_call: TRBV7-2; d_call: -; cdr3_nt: TGTGCCAGCAGCCGAAGGACAGTCGGAAACACCATATATTTT; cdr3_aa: CASSRRTVGNTIYF
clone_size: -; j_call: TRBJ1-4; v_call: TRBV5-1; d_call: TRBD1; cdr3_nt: TGCGCCAGCAGTAGGGGGCGGACAGGTCGGAATGAAAAACTGTTTTTT; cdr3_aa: CASSRGRTGRNEKLFF
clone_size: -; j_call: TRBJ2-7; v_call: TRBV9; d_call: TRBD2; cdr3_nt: TGTGCCAGCAGCGCCACCGGGACTAGCTACGAGCAGTACTTC; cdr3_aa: CASSATGTSYEQYF
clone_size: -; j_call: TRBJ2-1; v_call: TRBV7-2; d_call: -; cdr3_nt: TGTGCCAGCAGCCGGGGGGCGACAGGAATTCAGTTCTTC; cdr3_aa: CASSRGATGIQFF
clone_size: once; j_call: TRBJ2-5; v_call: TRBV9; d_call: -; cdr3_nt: TGTGCCAGCACCCGCTCGGGGAAGGTGGAAGAGACCCAGTACTTC; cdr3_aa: CASTRSGKVEETQYF
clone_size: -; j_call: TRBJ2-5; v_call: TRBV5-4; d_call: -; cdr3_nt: TGTGCCAGCAGCTTGGAGCTCCAAGAGACCCAGTACTTC; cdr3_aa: CASSLELQETQYF
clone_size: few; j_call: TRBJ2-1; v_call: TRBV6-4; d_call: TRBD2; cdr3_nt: TGTGCCAGCAGTCGGACTAGCGAATACAATGAGCAGTTCTTC; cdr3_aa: CASSRTSEYNEQFF
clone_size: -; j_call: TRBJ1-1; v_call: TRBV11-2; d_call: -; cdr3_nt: TGTGCCAGCAGCTTAGATGGGAGGACCACTGAAGCTTTCTTT; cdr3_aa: CASSLDGRTTEAFF
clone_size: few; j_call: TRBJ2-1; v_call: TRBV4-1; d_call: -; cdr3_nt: TGCGCCAGCAGCCAATTGGGGGGTGAGCAGTTCTTC; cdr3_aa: CASSQLGGEQFF
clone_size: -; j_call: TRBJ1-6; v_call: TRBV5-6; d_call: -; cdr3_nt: TGTGCCAGCAGCCCGACTCGGTATAATTCACCCCTCCACTTT; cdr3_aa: CASSPTRYNSPLHF
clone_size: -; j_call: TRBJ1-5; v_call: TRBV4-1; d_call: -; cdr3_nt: TGCGCCAGCAGCCAATGGGCAGGTCAGCCCCAGCATTTT; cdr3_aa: CASSQWAGQPQHF
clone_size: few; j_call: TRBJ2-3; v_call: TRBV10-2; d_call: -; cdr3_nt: TGCGCCAGCAGCTTACAGGACCGCACGGATACGCAGTATTTT; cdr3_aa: CASSLQDRTDTQYF
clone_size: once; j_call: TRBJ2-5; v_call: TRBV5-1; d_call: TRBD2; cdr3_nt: TGCGCCAGCAGCTTGCCTAGCGGCCCGCGGGAGACCCAGTACTTC; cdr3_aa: CASSLPSGPRETQYF
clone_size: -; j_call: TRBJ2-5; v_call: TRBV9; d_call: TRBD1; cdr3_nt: TGTGCCAGCAGCTCTTGGACAGGGGGAGAGACCCAGTACTTC; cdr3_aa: CASSSWTGGETQYF
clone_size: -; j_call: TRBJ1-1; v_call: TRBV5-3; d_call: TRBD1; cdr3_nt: TGTGCCAGAAGCTCACAAGGGACAGGGAGTGCGGCTTTCTTT; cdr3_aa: CARSSQGTGSAAFF
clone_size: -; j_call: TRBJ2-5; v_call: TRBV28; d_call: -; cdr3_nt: TGTGCCAGCAGCCCCTCTTTATCCAGGCCAGAGACCCAGTACTTC; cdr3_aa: CASSPSLSRPETQYF
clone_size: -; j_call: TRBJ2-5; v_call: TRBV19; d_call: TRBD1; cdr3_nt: TGTGCCAGTACGGGACAGGGTATCTCCGGGGGAGAGACCCAGTACTTC; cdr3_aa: CASTGQGISGGETQYF
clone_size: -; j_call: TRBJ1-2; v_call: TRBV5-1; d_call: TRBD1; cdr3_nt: TGCGCCAGCACCCCGACAGGGGGGGACTATGGCTACACCTTC; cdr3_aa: CASTPTGGDYGYTF